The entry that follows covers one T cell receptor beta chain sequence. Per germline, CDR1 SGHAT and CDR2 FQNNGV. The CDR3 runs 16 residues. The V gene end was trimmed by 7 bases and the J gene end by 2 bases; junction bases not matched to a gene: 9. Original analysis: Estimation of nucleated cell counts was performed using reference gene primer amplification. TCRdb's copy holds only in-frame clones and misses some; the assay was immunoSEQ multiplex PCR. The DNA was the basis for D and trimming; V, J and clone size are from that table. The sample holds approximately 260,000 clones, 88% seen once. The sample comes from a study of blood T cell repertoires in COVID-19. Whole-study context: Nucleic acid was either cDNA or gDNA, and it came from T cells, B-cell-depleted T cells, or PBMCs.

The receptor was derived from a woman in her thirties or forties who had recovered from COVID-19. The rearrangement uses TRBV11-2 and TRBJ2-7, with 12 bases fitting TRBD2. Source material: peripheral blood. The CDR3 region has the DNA TGTGCCAGCACCGGGACTAGCGGGCCCAGTGCCTACGAGCAGTACTTC. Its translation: CASTGTSGPSAYEQYF.